This entry concerns a single TCR beta chain. Its cognate antigen is unknown. RNA transcripts were the template for amplifying TCR beta CDR3 regions. A set of HTBI primers served as the primers for a first-round RT-PCR of the TCR CDR3. Each CDR3 protein gets one entry after TCRdb re-called the multiplex PCR reads with MiXCR. The data contain a few hundred thousand distinct CDR3 sequences, just over 45% of them seen just once; the ten biggest clones take up 7.5% to 8.5%. The CDR3 spans 15 residues. CDR1 and CDR2 from the germline V gene are MGHDK and SYGVNS. The ends were cut back, 5 bases at V and 9 bases at J, with 19 bases in the middle. Uncontrolled infection, other autoimmune disease, pregnancy or lactation barred patients from enrollment. This entry belongs to a study of T cells in Graves' hyperthyroidism and ophthalmopathy. Findings and limits, study-wide: A model using 13 V-J features told ophthalmopathy apart from stable hyperthyroidism.

Sequenced input: peripheral blood or thyroid tissue (not recorded which). The origin of this receptor is a woman in her late teens or twenties with Graves' hyperthyroidism. This chain uses TRBV25-1 with TRBJ2-2; perhaps D is TRBD1 or TRBD2 (5 bases each). The CDR3 DNA sequence: TGTGCCAGCAGTATACGACCCGGGACCCTTTGGGAGCTGTTTTTT. Protein sequence: CASSIRPGTLWELFF.